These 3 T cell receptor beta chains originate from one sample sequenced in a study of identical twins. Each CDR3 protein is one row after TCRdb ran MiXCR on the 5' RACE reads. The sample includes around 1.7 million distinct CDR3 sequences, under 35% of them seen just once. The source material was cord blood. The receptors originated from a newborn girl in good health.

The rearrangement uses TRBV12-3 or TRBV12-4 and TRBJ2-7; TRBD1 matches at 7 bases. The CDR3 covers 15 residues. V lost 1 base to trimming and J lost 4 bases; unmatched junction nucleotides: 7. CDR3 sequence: CASSLVRDSYYEQYF. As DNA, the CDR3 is TGTGCCAGCAGTTTAGTAAGGGACAGTTATTACGAGCAGTACTTC.

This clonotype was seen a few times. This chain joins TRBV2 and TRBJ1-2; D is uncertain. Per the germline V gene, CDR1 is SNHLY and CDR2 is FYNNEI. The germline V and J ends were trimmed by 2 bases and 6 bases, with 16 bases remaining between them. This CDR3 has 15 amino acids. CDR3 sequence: CASSEWRGAGDGYTF. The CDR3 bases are TGTGCCAGCAGTGAATGGCGGGGAGCGGGAGATGGCTACACCTTC.

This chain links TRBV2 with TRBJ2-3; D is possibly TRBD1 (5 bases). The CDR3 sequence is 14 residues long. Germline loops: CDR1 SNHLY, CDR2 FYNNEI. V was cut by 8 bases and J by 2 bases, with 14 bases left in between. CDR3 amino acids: CASRQGGFTDTQYF. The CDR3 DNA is TGTGCCAGCCGGCAGGGCGGTTTCACAGATACGCAGTATTTT. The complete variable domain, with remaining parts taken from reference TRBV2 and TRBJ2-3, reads EPEVTQTPSHQVTQMGQEVILRCVPISNHLYFYWYRQILGQKVEFLVSFYNNEISEKSEIFDDQFSVERPDGSNFTLKIRSTKLEDSAMYFCASRQGGFTDTQYFGPGTRLTVL.